The entry below gives a single T cell receptor (beta chain) sequence along with its context. The record originates from a study of cytomegalovirus exposure and HLA in healthy donors. PCR was performed using 60 Vbeta and 13 Jbeta primers. Some clones are missing from TCRdb's copy, which holds only in-frame ones; the method was immunoSEQ multiplex PCR. The table has some 180,000 clones, around 80% seen once; the top ten hold around 4.3%. Trimming shortened V by 6 bases and J by 1 base, and 6 bases separated the two germline ends. Looked up from germline, CDR1 is SQVTM and CDR2 is ANQGSEA. CDR3 length: 11 amino acids.

Sequencing was performed on PBMCs. The clonotype comes from a woman in her 30s in good health and CMV-seropositive. The chain links TRBV29-1 to TRBJ1-1; D not certain. The CDR3 bases are TGCAGCGTCACTGCGAACACTGAAGCTTTCTTT. Translation: CSVTANTEAFF.